These 3 T cell receptor beta chains were sequenced from one sample in a study of cytomegalovirus exposure and HLA in healthy donors. PCR was performed using 60 Vbeta and 13 Jbeta primers. Data came from immunoSEQ multiplex PCR; TCRdb stores just in-frame clones and leaves some out. The table shows 200,000 to 250,000 clones, with under 90% occurring only once. Specimen: PBMCs. The receptors originated from a human donor in good health.

The rearrangement uses TRBV2 and TRBJ2-1, with D maybe TRBD1 (5 bases). CDR3 length: 14 residues. Between the trimmed V and J ends, which lost 2 bases and 7 bases, there was a span of 12 bases. CDR1 and CDR2 (germline): SNHLY, FYNNEI. The CDR3 is CASSETQGLNEQFF. The DNA of the CDR3 is TGTGCCAGCAGTGAAACTCAGGGTTTAAATGAGCAGTTCTTC.

CDR3 coding DNA: TGTGCCAGCAGTTACTCACGGAGGGGGCCCTGGAAACTGTTTTTT. Protein sequence: CASSYSRRGPWKLFF. This rearrangement joins TRBV6-7 to TRBJ1-4, with 7 bases that match TRBD1. TRBV6-7 is known as an ORF, though its function is uncertain. After removal of 0 bases from V and 11 bases from J, the junction contained 9 bases not matched to a gene. This CDR3 contains 15 residues.

The J gene is TRBJ2-3, the V gene TRBV18; 9 bases fit TRBD2. The CDR3 covers 18 residues. CDR1 is KGHSH, CDR2 LQKENI, per germline. V lost 2 bases and J lost 4; bases outside the gene matches: 13. DNA of the CDR3: TGTGCCAGCTCACCAATCATCAATAGCGGGAGAGACTCAGATACGCAGTATTTT. It is translated as CASSPIINSGRDSDTQYF.